This T cell receptor (beta chain) appears in the sequencing data of a study of blood T cell repertoires in COVID-19. Study as a whole: The samples span acute and convalescent COVID-19 from the United States, Italy and Spain. T cells, B-cell-depleted T cells, or PBMCs supplied cDNA or gDNA.

This CDR3 is built from 16 residues. V dropped 3 bases and J dropped 1 base, with 15 bases sitting between them. Germline V gene data show CDR1 as MNHEY and CDR2 as SVGAGI. Original processing methods: Amplification of reference gene primers was used by the study to estimate nucleated cell counts. Only in-frame clones appear in the TCRdb table, and some are missing; sequencing was by immunoSEQ multiplex PCR. The V and J calls and the clone size are those of that table, but D and trimming were determined from the DNA. This sample has approximately 210,000 clones, with 88% found just once. Sequencing used peripheral blood. The sequence was collected from a man in his 70s with acute or convalescent COVID-19. The chain has TRBV6-5 and TRBJ1-1, with a tentative D call TRBD1 (6 bases). This chain's CDR3 is CASSYGPGQRNTEAFF. The CDR3 DNA reads TGTGCCAGCAGTTATGGGCCCGGACAGAGGAACACTGAAGCTTTCTTT.